This T cell receptor (beta chain) emerged from a study of monozygotic twins with inflammatory bowel disease. As for this clonotype: Its antigen is unidentified.

RNA in its total form was extracted from whole blood, and T cells were not sorted. With the 5' RACE reads reprocessed, TCRdb shows one record per CDR3 protein and no DNA. The table lists around 450,000 distinct CDR3 sequences. The CDR3 has 11 residues. Looked up from germline, CDR1 is SQVTM and CDR2 is ANQGSEA. General study findings and limits: Limited power may explain why concordant and discordant twins showed no difference in repertoire similarity.

V usage is TRBV29-1 and J usage is TRBJ1-1; there is no DNA to check the TCRdb D call of TRBD1. The specimen was blood. The sequence came from a human donor with ulcerative colitis or Crohn's disease, or a healthy co-twin of an affected twin (not recorded which). The CDR3 sequence is CSVGARGGAFF.